These T cell receptor beta chains were read from a single sample in a study of beta chain features in type 1 diabetes. The table came from immunoSEQ multiplex PCR; TCRdb's copy has only in-frame clones and leaves some out. The repertoire holds approximately 250,000 clones, with over 9.5% as singletons. Source material: naive CD4+ T cells from blood. The receptors derive from a woman between 18 and 30 years old in good health. Both conserved end residues are part of each CDR3. The D gene is left open where the match is weak. Some rows mark clone size as missing; the rest say once, few, many or name a class of expanded clone.

>TRBV14|-|few|TRBJ2-7
CASSQSPRAYEQYF
TGTGCCAGCAGCCAAAGCCCCAGGGCCTACGAGCAGTACTTC
>TRBV5-1|-|-|TRBJ1-1
CASSPGGNTEAFF
TGCGCCAGCAGCCCCGGCGGGAACACTGAAGCTTTCTTT
>TRBV27|TRBD1|few|TRBJ2-7
CASSLVFGQDAHEQYF
TGTGCCAGCAGTTTAGTCTTCGGACAGGACGCCCACGAGCAGTACTTC
>TRBV27|-|-|TRBJ2-4
CASRSTGTNIQYF
TGTGCCAGCAGGTCAACAGGGACAAACATTCAGTACTTC
>TRBV7-8|TRBD1|-|TRBJ1-6
CASSSGTDNSPLHF
TGTGCCAGCAGTTCCGGGACAGACAATTCACCCCTCCACTTT
>TRBV4-2|TRBD2|-|TRBJ2-5
CASSQDPLAGGVETQYF
TGTGCCAGCAGCCAAGACCCCCTAGCGGGTGGTGTAGAGACCCAGTACTTC
>TRBV5-1|-|-|TRBJ2-3
CASSSSQITDTQYF
TGCGCCAGCAGCTCGAGCCAAATTACAGATACGCAGTATTTT
>TRBV4-1|-|many|TRBJ2-5
CASSQDGGIETQYF
TGCGCCAGCAGCCAAGATGGGGGCATAGAGACCCAGTACTTC
>TRBV5-4|-|few|TRBJ1-1
CASRGGTEAFF
TGTGCCAGCCGCGGGGGCACTGAAGCTTTCTTT
>TRBV7-6|TRBD2|few|TRBJ2-2
CASSPRLADTGELFF
TGTGCCAGCAGCCCTAGACTAGCGGACACCGGGGAGCTGTTTTTT
>TRBV27|-|-|TRBJ2-3
CASSDSAPSTDTQYF
TGTGCCAGCAGTGACAGTGCTCCTAGCACAGATACGCAGTATTTT
>TRBV5-4|TRBD2|few|TRBJ2-1
CASSPVRLAGDNEQFF
TGTGCCAGCAGCCCTGTTAGACTAGCGGGAGACAATGAGCAGTTCTTC
>TRBV10-3|TRBD2|few|TRBJ2-1
CAISATSGGGNNEQFF
TGTGCCATCAGTGCTACTTCCGGGGGGGGTAACAATGAGCAGTTCTTC
>TRBV4-2|TRBD1|-|TRBJ2-7
CASSQAFGTDPYEQYF
TGTGCCAGCAGCCAAGCCTTCGGGACAGACCCATACGAGCAGTACTTC
>TRBV5-1|-|-|TRBJ2-3
CASRTQSSTDTQYF
TGCGCCAGCAGGACACAGTCTAGCACAGATACGCAGTATTTT
>TRBV7-3|-|-|TRBJ1-2
CASSLSQGTNYGYTF
TGTGCCAGCAGCTTATCCCAGGGTACTAACTATGGCTACACCTTC
>TRBV7-3|-|few|TRBJ1-1
CASSLRRSDAEAFF
TGTGCCAGCAGCTTACGGCGGAGCGACGCTGAAGCTTTCTTT
>TRBV5-1|TRBD1|few|TRBJ1-3
CASSLVGDSSSGNTIYF
TGCGCCAGCAGCTTGGTAGGGGACAGTTCCTCTGGAAACACCATATATTTT
>TRBV30|-|-|TRBJ2-3
CAWSPTADTQYF
TGTGCCTGGAGCCCCACGGCAGATACGCAGTATTTT
>TRBV4-2|TRBD2|few|TRBJ2-5
CASSQVGQLAGERETQYF
TGTGCCAGCAGCCAAGTTGGACAACTAGCGGGAGAGAGAGAGACCCAGTACTTC
>TRBV29-1|TRBD2|many|TRBJ2-7
CSVDTWREGTYEQYF
TGCAGCGTTGATACTTGGCGGGAGGGGACCTACGAGCAGTACTTC
>TRBV9|-|-|TRBJ1-2
CASRDRTANYGYTF
TGTGCCAGCAGGGACCGGACAGCTAACTATGGCTACACCTTC
>TRBV2|-|-|TRBJ1-4
CASTIDRWGEKLFF
TGTGCCAGCACCATTGACAGGTGGGGTGAAAAACTGTTTTTT
>TRBV11-2|-|few|TRBJ2-5
CASSLDSARMETQYF
TGTGCCAGCAGCTTAGATTCAGCTAGGATGGAGACCCAGTACTTC
>TRBV28|TRBD1|-|TRBJ1-5
CASSVRPRQGQPQHF
TGTGCCAGCAGTGTCCGGCCCCGACAGGGGCAGCCCCAGCATTTT
>TRBV18|TRBD1|-|TRBJ2-1
CASSPPNGQGAENEQFF
TGTGCCAGCTCACCACCTAACGGACAGGGGGCTGAGAATGAGCAGTTCTTC
>TRBV12-5|-|-|TRBJ2-3
CASGLPNTGSRDTQYF
TGTGCTAGTGGTCTTCCTAATACAGGGTCCCGAGATACGCAGTATTTT
>TRBV6-5|-|-|TRBJ2-7
CASSYRRGQPYEQYF
TGTGCCAGCAGTTACCGGCGGGGCCAGCCCTACGAGCAGTACTTC
>TRBV9|TRBD1|few|TRBJ2-5
CASSAGQGTSIVETQYF
TGTGCCAGCAGCGCGGGACAGGGGACAAGCATAGTAGAGACCCAGTACTTC
>TRBV29-1|-|few|TRBJ2-1
CSVGARSSYNEQFF
TGCAGCGTTGGGGCCAGAAGCTCCTACAATGAGCAGTTCTTC
>TRBV9|-|-|TRBJ1-2
CASGDTYGYTF
TGTGCCAGCGGCGACACCTATGGCTACACCTTC